These 26 T cell receptor beta chains were sequenced from one sample in a study of identical twins. MiXCR was run by TCRdb on the 5' RACE reads, yielding one entry per CDR3 protein. This table has 1.5 million to 2 million distinct CDR3 sequences, 25% to 35% appearing once. The sample consisted of cord blood. The receptors shown here come from a newborn girl in good health.

This clonotype was observed a few times. The rearrangement links TRBV20-1 to TRBJ1-5; 8 nucleotides agree with TRBD1. There are 16 residues in the CDR3. The V and J ends lost 6 bases and 3 bases, in that order; junction bases with no gene match: 13. Germline loops: CDR1 DFQATT, CDR2 SNEGSKA (reference sequence). The CDR3 region is CSAQGQEDPSNQPQHF. DNA of the CDR3: TGCAGTGCGCAGGGACAGGAGGACCCGTCCAATCAGCCCCAGCATTTT.

The chain employs TRBV3-1 and TRBJ2-5; no firm D call. The CDR3 runs 13 residues. Germline V CDR1 and CDR2: LGHDT, YNNKEL (reference sequence). V was clipped by 0 bases and J by 5 bases, with 7 bases between them. DNA of the CDR3: TGTGCCAGCAGCCAAGAAATGGGTGAGACCCAGTACTTC. Protein: CASSQEMGETQYF.

The chain recombines TRBV6-1 with TRBJ2-1; 7 nucleotides agree with TRBD1. The CDR3 runs to 17 residues. Looked up from germline, CDR1 is MNHNS and CDR2 is SASEGT. The V gene end was trimmed by 6 bases and the J gene end by 0 bases; junction bases not matched to a gene: 11. This CDR3 reads CASRLARDRSSYNEQFF. The CDR3 DNA reads TGTGCCAGCAGACTGGCTCGGGACAGAAGCTCCTACAATGAGCAGTTCTTC.

This clonotype was counted only a few times. The rearrangement joins TRBV29-1 to TRBJ2-3; D is undetermined. This CDR3 region has 12 residues. V was pared by 4 bases and J by 0 bases, with 5 bases between. The germline V gene has CDR1 SQVTM and CDR2 ANQGSEA. As DNA, the CDR3 is TGCAGCGTTGGGCAGAGCACAGATACGCAGTATTTT. Encoded protein: CSVGQSTDTQYF.

This clonotype was counted a few times. This chain connects TRBV3-1 to TRBJ1-1, with a possible D match to TRBD1 (6 bases). V was clipped by 5 bases and J by 1 base, with 11 bases between them. Germline V lookup: CDR1 LGHDT, CDR2 YNNKEL (reference sequence). This CDR3 contains 14 residues. This CDR3 reads CASSATGQNTEAFF. For the CDR3, the DNA is TGTGCCAGCAGCGCGACGGGACAGAACACTGAAGCTTTCTTT.

This chain connects TRBV29-1 to TRBJ1-4; D unresolved. Per germline, CDR1 SQVTM and CDR2 ANQGSEA. This CDR3 contains 13 residues. Trimming stripped 2 bases from V and 8 bases from J, with 12 bases between. The CDR3, as DNA: TGCAGCGTTGAATTTCCAGATAGAGAAAAACTGTTTTTT. Translation gives CSVEFPDREKLFF.

This clonotype has ten or more counts. A much bigger clone sits one base away, suggesting this may be a read error. The V and J genes are TRBV4-2 and TRBJ2-7; 10 bases are a match to TRBD2. V lost 1 base to trimming and J lost 2 bases; unmatched junction nucleotides: 2. The germline gives CDR1 LGHNA, CDR2 YNFKEQ. This CDR3 comprises 15 residues. CDR3 loop: CASSQGLAGPYEQYF. As DNA, the CDR3 is TGTGCCAGCAGCCAAGGACTAGCGGGCCCCTACGAGCAGTACTTC.

The sample holds a few counts of this clonotype. V gene TRBV20-1 combines with J gene TRBJ2-5; 13 bases align to TRBD2. The CDR3 spans 17 residues. Germline CDR1 reads DFQATT; CDR2 reads SNEGSKA (reference sequence). V dropped 5 bases and J dropped 2; count of bases not matched to a gene: 11. The CDR3 protein is CSARTTSGRFYQETQYF. The CDR3 DNA reads as TGCAGTGCTCGAACGACTAGCGGGAGGTTTTATCAAGAGACCCAGTACTTC.

This clonotype has just one count. The junction and the germline gene differ at one end; a read error may be behind it. The gene calls are TRBV12-3 or TRBV12-4 and TRBJ2-3; D not certain. This CDR3 has 13 amino acids. The CDR3 DNA reads TGTGCCAGCAGTTTACGGTGGGCAGATACGGAGTATTTT. This encodes CASSLRWADTEYF.

J is TRBJ1-5 and V is TRBV20-1, with D hard to call. The CDR3 consists of 12 residues. Germline assignment: CDR1 DFQATT and CDR2 SNEGSKA (reference sequence). The CDR3 loop is CPARVANQPQHF. CDR3 DNA sequence: TGCCCTGCTAGAGTAGCCAATCAGCCCCAGCATTTT.

This clonotype showed up just a few times. The rearrangement uses TRBV7-6 and TRBJ2-7, with TRBD1 as a possible D gene (5 bases). The CDR3 is 14 amino acids. V shed 1 base and J shed 10 bases, with 17 bases lying between them. Per the germline V gene, CDR1 is SGHVS and CDR2 is FNYEAQ. The CDR3 region is CASSLVVSGSEQYF. The CDR3 DNA reads TGTGCCAGCAGCTTAGTAGTGTCAGGGTCCGAACAGTACTTC.

The chain combines TRBV20-1 with TRBJ2-2; 11 bases align to TRBD2. The germline CDR1 and CDR2 sequences are DFQATT and SNEGSKA (reference sequence). This CDR3 is built from 16 residues. The V and J ends lost 5 bases and 7 bases, in that order; junction bases with no gene match: 12. The DNA for the CDR3 is TGCAGTGCTGACAGACTAGCGGGGACTTTTCGCGGGGAGCTGTTTTTT. Encoded protein: CSADRLAGTFRGELFF.

This chain uses TRBV3-1 with TRBJ1-6; D gene unclear. V lost 0 bases and J 10 bases, leaving 16 bases between the germline ends. Looked up from germline, CDR1 is LGHDT and CDR2 is YNNKEL (reference sequence). CDR3 length: 16 residues. This chain's CDR3 is CASSQEWSAQGSPLHF. CDR3 nucleotide sequence: TGTGCCAGCAGCCAAGAGTGGTCGGCTCAAGGCTCACCCCTCCACTTT. Based on the CDR3 plus reference TRBV3-1 and TRBJ1-6, the full variable domain is DTAVSQTPKYLVTQMGNDKSIKCEQNLGHDTMYWYKQDSKKFLKIMFSYNNKELIINETVPNRFSPKSPDKAHLNLHINSLELGDSAVYFCASSQEWSAQGSPLHFGNGTRLTVT.

The CDR3 bases are TGTGCCAGCAGTTCGGCGGGGTACACAGATACGCAGTATTTT. Its protein is CASSSAGYTDTQYF. The J gene is TRBJ2-3, the V gene TRBV28; weak D call: TRBD2 (6 bases). V gave up 4 bases and J gave up 2 bases, with 10 bases separating them. Germline loops: CDR1 MDHEN, CDR2 SYDVKM. The CDR3 consists of 14 residues.

This clonotype showed up just a few times. The J gene is TRBJ1-2, the V gene TRBV18; D unresolved. Germline lookup yields CDR1 KGHSH and CDR2 LQKENI. The CDR3 length is 15 residues. V was pared by 4 bases and J by 0 bases, with 12 bases between. CDR3 loop: CASSHMDRANYGYTF. CDR3 nucleotide sequence: TGTGCCAGCTCACATATGGACCGAGCTAACTATGGCTACACCTTC.

The chain carries TRBV2 and TRBJ1-5; D is uncertain. Trimming stripped 4 bases from V and 1 base from J, with 8 bases between. This CDR3 spans 14 amino acids. Germline V gene sequence: CDR1 SNHLY, CDR2 FYNNEI. The CDR3 region has the DNA TGTGCCAGCAGTGGCATAAGGAGCAATCAGCCCCAGCATTTT. Translated, it gives CASSGIRSNQPQHF.

The chain has TRBV5-1 and TRBJ1-2; D may be TRBD1 (6 bases). CDR1 is SGHRS, CDR2 YFSETQ, per germline. V gave up 0 bases and J gave up 6 bases, with 18 bases separating them. The CDR3 has 16 amino acids. The CDR3 spells CASSLVRGGRFHGYTF. The CDR3 nucleotides are TGCGCCAGCAGCTTGGTGAGGGGGGGCAGGTTCCATGGCTACACCTTC.

The CDR3 protein is CASSALTWGTYEQYF. The CDR3 DNA reads as TGTGCCAGCAGCGCCTTAACGTGGGGGACCTACGAGCAGTACTTC. The chain joins TRBV3-1 to TRBJ2-7; D could derive from TRBD1 or TRBD2 (5 bases each). V was trimmed by 5 bases and J by 2 bases, leaving 16 bases between them. This CDR3 spans 15 amino acids. Germline V CDR1 and CDR2: LGHDT, YNNKEL (reference sequence).

This clonotype was detected once. This rearrangement joins TRBV9 to TRBJ2-1; 11 nucleotides line up with TRBD2. J was trimmed by 8 bases and V by 0 bases; bases with no gene match: 10. Germline values: CDR1 SGDLS, CDR2 YYNGEE. CDR3 length: 17 residues. CDR3: CASSVELTSGAVDEQFF. The CDR3 DNA sequence: TGTGCCAGCAGCGTAGAGTTGACTAGCGGGGCGGTGGATGAGCAGTTCTTC. The full variable domain, its missing parts supplied by reference TRBV9 and TRBJ2-1, is DSGVTQTPKHLITATGQRVTLRCSPRSGDLSVYWYQQSLDQGLQFLIQYYNGEERAKGNILERFSAQQFPDLHSELNLSSLELGDSALYFCASSVELTSGAVDEQFFGPGTRLTVL.

The chain uses TRBV12-3 or TRBV12-4 and TRBJ2-3, with TRBD2 identical over 8 bases. The CDR3 covers 16 residues. V trimming: 4 bases; J trimming: 4 bases; junction bases outside the gene matches: 10. The CDR3 DNA follows: TGTGCCAGCAGTTCAGGTCTAGCGGGCATGGCAGATACGCAGTATTTT. Its translation is CASSSGLAGMADTQYF.

Only a few counts were recorded for this clonotype. The genes are TRBV27 and TRBJ1-2; unclear D gene. V was pared by 5 bases and J by 4 bases, with 14 bases between. The germline V gene has CDR1 MNHEY and CDR2 SMNVEV (reference sequence). The CDR3 length is 14 residues. The DNA of the CDR3 is TGTGCCAGCAGTCCAAGGACGGATTCCTATGGCTACACCTTC. Translating it yields CASSPRTDSYGYTF.

CDR3 DNA sequence: TGCAGTGCTACTGGGACAGGGTCCCCCTACGAGCAGTACTTC. It codes for CSATGTGSPYEQYF. The chain couples TRBV20-1 to TRBJ2-7; 9 bases are a match to TRBD1. Germline values: CDR1 DFQATT, CDR2 SNEGSKA (reference sequence). CDR3 length: 14 residues. The V and J ends lost 4 bases and 2 bases, in that order; junction bases with no gene match: 6.

This clonotype has more than one count but fewer than ten. The chain recombines TRBV25-1 with TRBJ2-7; a weak D match, TRBD2 (6 bases). The CDR3 extends over 14 amino acids. V lost 5 bases and J 2 bases, leaving 13 bases between the germline ends. Germline V gene data show CDR1 as MGHDK and CDR2 as SYGVNS. CDR3: CASSTRDLPYEQYF. The CDR3 region has the DNA TGTGCCAGCAGTACCCGGGACTTACCCTACGAGCAGTACTTC.

This clonotype came up a few times. This rearrangement joins TRBV28 to TRBJ1-1; maybe TRBD1 (6 bases). The germline V gene has CDR1 MDHEN and CDR2 SYDVKM. CDR3 size: 13 residues. Trimming took off 4 bases at V and 6 bases at J, with 12 bases between the two ends. CDR3 amino acids: CASSSAGASEAFF. The CDR3 bases are TGTGCCAGCAGTTCCGCAGGGGCTTCTGAAGCTTTCTTT. The full variable domain, with the rest looked up from reference TRBV28 and TRBJ1-1, is DVKVTQSSRYLVKRTGEKVFLECVQDMDHENMFWYRQDPGLGLRLIYFSYDVKMKEKGDIPEGYSVSREKKERFSLILESASTNQTSMYLCASSSAGASEAFFGQGTRLTVV.

This clonotype showed up just a few times. The CDR3 loop is CASSPIGTSGSSDTQYF. CDR3 coding DNA: TGTGCCAGCAGCCCAATTGGGACTAGCGGGAGTTCAGATACGCAGTATTTT. J is TRBJ2-3 and V is TRBV9; 14 bases match TRBD2. V lost 4 bases to trimming and J lost 4 bases; unmatched junction nucleotides: 8. The length of the CDR3 is 17 residues. Germline V gene lookup returns CDR1 SGDLS and CDR2 YYNGEE.

The chain couples TRBV12-3 or TRBV12-4 to TRBJ2-1; 11 nucleotides match TRBD2. Matching the DNA end better, TRBJ2-7 makes the J call doubtful. The CDR3 spans 16 residues. The CDR3 region is CASRPLAGGPYNEQYF. The CDR3 DNA reads TGTGCCAGCAGACCTCTAGCGGGGGGCCCCTACAATGAGCAGTACTTC.